Below, 28 T cell receptor beta chains from the same sample are listed, as sequenced in a study of blood T cell repertoires in COVID-19. Some clones are missing from TCRdb's copy, which holds only in-frame ones; the method was immunoSEQ multiplex PCR. The sample carries approximately 61,000 clones, around 81% recorded once. Sequencing was carried out using peripheral blood. The receptors derive from a man in his 70s with acute or convalescent COVID-19.

The chain recombines TRBV6-4 with TRBJ2-7; TRBD1 matches 11 bases. The germline CDR1 and CDR2 sequences are MRHNA and SNTAGT. The CDR3 consists of 17 residues. V was clipped by 6 bases and J by 2 bases; unmatched bases: 12. In DNA form, the CDR3 reads TGTGCCAGCAGCCAACTAACGGACAGGGGGCAAACCTACGAGCAGTACTTC. This codes for CASSQLTDRGQTYEQYF.

This chain uses TRBV28 with TRBJ1-2, with D possibly TRBD1 on 6 matching bases. This CDR3 has 14 amino acids. CDR1 and CDR2 from the germline V gene are MDHEN and SYDVKM. Between the trimmed V and J ends, which lost 1 base and 3 bases, there was a span of 9 bases. CDR3 sequence reads: CASSLLQGYYGYTF. In DNA form, the CDR3 reads TGTGCCAGCAGTTTATTGCAGGGGTACTATGGCTACACCTTC.

This rearrangement joins TRBV9 to TRBJ1-4; 9 nucleotides agree with TRBD1. The germline gives CDR1 SGDLS, CDR2 YYNGEE. The CDR3 is 15 amino acids. V lost 3 bases, J lost 6 bases, and 6 bases stayed unmatched. CDR3 sequence (DNA): TGTGCCAGCAGCGCTCCCGGGACAGGGTATGAAAAACTGTTTTTT. Translated, it gives CASSAPGTGYEKLFF.

The genes are TRBV29-1 and TRBJ1-1; no reliable D call. In germline, CDR1 is SQVTM, CDR2 ANQGSEA. There are 12 residues in the CDR3. V lost 4 bases, J lost 8 bases, and 14 bases lay in between. The CDR3 is CSVVFPEREAFF. DNA for the CDR3: TGCAGCGTTGTGTTCCCTGAGAGGGAAGCTTTCTTT.

The CDR3 DNA sequence: TGCGCCAGCAGCCCCCGACAGGGGGGGAATGAGCAGTTCTTC. Translating gives CASSPRQGGNEQFF. The genes are TRBV5-1 and TRBJ2-1, with 9 bases fitting TRBD1. The germline CDR1 and CDR2 sequences are SGHRS and YFSETQ. V was clipped by 4 bases and J by 7 bases; unmatched bases: 6. This CDR3 contains 14 residues.

The CDR3 protein is CASSTPRGRGGAFF. DNA for the CDR3: TGTGCCAGCAGTACCCCGCGCGGGAGAGGGGGGGCTTTCTTT. V and J are TRBV6-5 and TRBJ1-1, with D tentatively TRBD1 (6 bases). The CDR3 is 14 amino acids. Germline values: CDR1 MNHEY, CDR2 SVGAGI. V was pared by 5 bases and J by 11 bases, with 21 bases between.

The V gene is TRBV7-9, the J gene TRBJ2-7; D is possibly TRBD1 (6 bases). CDR3 size: 14 residues. V shed 3 bases and J shed 2 bases, with 11 bases lying between them. Germline V lookup: CDR1 SEHNR, CDR2 FQNEAQ (reference sequence). CDR3 bases: TGTGCCAGCAGCTTCTCGACAGGTACCTACGAGCAGTACTTC. It translates to CASSFSTGTYEQYF. Supplemented by reference TRBV7-9 and TRBJ2-7, the full variable domain reads DTGVSQNPRHKITKRGQNVTFRCDPISEHNRLYWYRQTLGQGPEFLTYFQNEAQLEKSRLLSDRFSAERPKGSFSTLEIQRTEQGDSAMYLCASSFSTGTYEQYFGPGTRLTVT.

The chain carries TRBV5-5 and TRBJ2-2; 9 nucleotides align to TRBD1. CDR1 is SGHKS and CDR2 is YYEKEE in the germline V gene (reference sequence). This CDR3 is 17 amino acids long. The ends lost 0 bases at V and 4 bases at J; junction bases unmatched: 7. The CDR3 here is CASSLVVGTGLTGELFF. The CDR3 nucleotides read TGTGCCAGCAGCTTGGTAGTCGGGACAGGGCTCACCGGGGAGCTGTTTTTT.

The CDR3 nucleotides read TGTGCCAGCAGTTATACGGGACAGTACTACAATGAGCAGTTCTTC. Protein product: CASSYTGQYYNEQFF. This chain joins TRBV6-5 and TRBJ2-1, with 7 bases fitting TRBD1. Germline CDR1 reads MNHEY; CDR2 reads SVGAGI. The CDR3 length is 15 residues. V shed 3 bases and J 3 bases; nucleotides not matched to a gene: 5.

This clone turned up a few times. The V call is TRBV5-6, the J call TRBJ1-1; 10 nucleotides agree with TRBD1. The CDR3 covers 12 residues. Germline V lookup: CDR1 SGHDT, CDR2 YYEEEE. V shed 2 bases, J shed 11 bases, and the junction held 3 bases outside the gene matches. CDR3 protein: CASSLGTGEAFF. The CDR3, as DNA: TGTGCCAGCAGCTTAGGGACAGGGGAGGCTTTCTTT.

The chain recombines TRBV7-9 with TRBJ2-5, with D possibly matching TRBD1 (5 bases). V lost 4 bases, J lost 5 bases, and 8 bases lay in between. The CDR3 extends over 12 amino acids. The germline V gene has CDR1 SEHNR and CDR2 FQNEAQ (reference sequence). CDR3 in amino acids: CASSSRVETQYF. CDR3 DNA sequence: TGTGCCAGCAGCTCCAGGGTGGAGACCCAGTACTTC.

The chain joins TRBV3-1 (or the pseudogene TRBV3-2) to TRBJ2-3, with 11 bases fitting TRBD2. Losses at the gene ends were 4 bases for V and 5 bases for J; bases not matched to a gene: 20. The germline V gene encodes CDR1 LGHDT and CDR2 YNNKEL (reference sequence). The CDR3 is 20 amino acids. CDR3 residues: CASSPPRDRVAGGPKDTQYF. In nucleotides, the CDR3 is TGTGCCAGCAGCCCCCCCCGGGACAGGGTAGCGGGGGGGCCGAAAGATACGCAGTATTTT.

The chain combines TRBV5-1 with TRBJ2-5, with D maybe TRBD2 (5 bases). The germline gives CDR1 SGHRS, CDR2 YFSETQ. V lost 0 bases to trimming and J lost 5 bases, with 14 bases between them. CDR3 length: 15 residues. The CDR3 loop is CASSLGNRGRETQYF. The DNA for the CDR3 is TGCGCCAGCAGCTTGGGCAACCGGGGAAGGGAGACCCAGTACTTC.

The V and J genes are TRBV29-1 and TRBJ2-1; no reliable D call. Trimming stripped 4 bases from V and 5 bases from J, with 9 bases between. Per germline, CDR1 SQVTM and CDR2 ANQGSEA. This CDR3 has 12 residues. The CDR3 sequence: CSVGSAHNEQFF. The CDR3 DNA reads as TGCAGCGTTGGGAGCGCCCACAATGAGCAGTTCTTC.

V usage is TRBV24-1 and J usage is TRBJ2-2, with 10 bases lining up with TRBD1. Looked up from germline, CDR1 is KGHDR and CDR2 is SFDVKD. J was trimmed by 4 bases and V by 6 bases; bases with no gene match: 4. The CDR3 consists of 15 residues. CDR3 residues: CATSPGTGVTGELFF. The CDR3 region has the DNA TGTGCCACCAGTCCCGGGACAGGGGTCACCGGGGAGCTGTTTTTT.

The gene calls are TRBV27 and TRBJ1-2; D gene uncertain. CDR3 size: 13 residues. Germline values: CDR1 MNHEY, CDR2 SMNVEV (reference sequence). Trimming shortened V by 2 bases and J by 2 bases, and 6 bases separated the two germline ends. This CDR3 is CASSLTQNYGYTF. CDR3 nucleotide sequence: TGTGCCAGCAGTTTAACACAGAACTATGGCTACACCTTC.

This clone was recorded only once. The rearrangement joins TRBV6-5 to TRBJ2-7; D may be TRBD2 (6 bases). V was pared by 7 bases and J by 7 bases, with 20 bases between. The CDR3 spans 14 residues. Germline assignment: CDR1 MNHEY and CDR2 SVGAGI. Here the CDR3 DNA reads TGTGCCAGCACTACCGGGACTGGCCTTGGAGAGCAGTACTTC. Its translation: CASTTGTGLGEQYF.

J is TRBJ1-2 and V is TRBV6-5, with 8 positions matching TRBD1. V trimming: 6 bases; J trimming: 8 bases; junction bases outside the gene matches: 8. Germline loops: CDR1 MNHEY, CDR2 SVGAGI. The CDR3 contains 13 residues. Here the CDR3 reads CASSLTGDVGYTF. CDR3 DNA: TGTGCCAGCAGCCTGACAGGGGATGTCGGCTACACCTTC.

The rearrangement joins TRBV3-1 (or the pseudogene TRBV3-2) to TRBJ2-3; maybe TRBD2 (6 bases). From germline, CDR1 is LGHDT and CDR2 YNNKEL (reference sequence). The germline V and J ends were trimmed by 5 bases and 6 bases, with 15 bases remaining between them. This CDR3 has 14 residues. CDR3 in DNA: TGTGCCAGCAGCTGGGACTCTTCGGCGGATACGCAGTATTTT. Its protein is CASSWDSSADTQYF.

The chain recombines TRBV28 with TRBJ2-1; D is unclear. This CDR3 region has 11 residues. Trimming took off 8 bases at V and 4 bases at J, with 6 bases between the two ends. The V gene's germline CDR1 is MDHEN and CDR2 SYDVKM. Written as DNA, the CDR3 is TGTGCCAGCGAGGCTTACAATGAGCAGTTCTTC. The encoded protein is CASEAYNEQFF.

The chain uses TRBV5-8 and TRBJ2-5; D remains unclear. The V gene lost 0 bases and the J gene lost 4 bases, with 7 bases spanning the gap. CDR1 is SGHTS, CDR2 YDEGEE, per germline. This CDR3 is built from 13 residues. In DNA form, the CDR3 reads TGTGCCAGCAGCTTGGCAGGTGGAGAGACCCAGTACTTC. It translates to CASSLAGGETQYF.

Only one count was recorded for this clone. The chain is built from TRBV3-1 (or the pseudogene TRBV3-2) and TRBJ2-3, with TRBD1 as a possible D gene (5 bases). The CDR3 has 13 residues. CDR1 is LGHDT and CDR2 is YNNKEL in the germline V gene (reference sequence). Trimming stripped 2 bases from V and 14 bases from J, with 17 bases between. The DNA for the CDR3 is TGTGCCAGCAGCCAATCGGAGATCGCCAGGGCGTATTTT. It codes for CASSQSEIARAYF.

V gene TRBV11-3 combines with J gene TRBJ1-1; D remains ambiguous. From germline, CDR1 is SGHNT and CDR2 YENEEA. The CDR3 has 13 residues. Trimming pared 1 base from V and 6 bases from J, leaving 9 bases between. The CDR3 region is CASSLGPGSEAFF. CDR3 bases: TGTGCCAGCAGCTTAGGACCCGGGTCTGAAGCTTTCTTT.

The V call is TRBV15, the J call TRBJ2-5; 10 positions agree with TRBD1. The CDR3 length is 15 residues. Germline CDR1 is LNHNV and CDR2 is YYDKDF (reference sequence). V shed 0 bases and J 4 bases; nucleotides not matched to a gene: 2. The CDR3 DNA reads TGTGCCACCAGCAGAGATAGGGACAGGGGAGAGACCCAGTACTTC. Translation: CATSRDRDRGETQYF.

The rearrangement uses TRBV10-3 and TRBJ2-5; TRBD2 matches 11 bases. Germline CDR1 and CDR2: ENHRY and SYGVKD. The CDR3 spans 16 residues. V gave up 8 bases and J gave up 0 bases; unmatched junction bases: 8. The CDR3 DNA sequence: TGTGCCATCTGGGCCGGGACTAGCGGCAACCAAGAGACCCAGTACTTC. It encodes CAIWAGTSGNQETQYF.

The chain carries TRBV18 and TRBJ1-6; 7 bases line up with TRBD1. The trim removed 1 base at V and 0 bases at J, leaving 12 bases unmatched. CDR1 is KGHSH and CDR2 is LQKENI in the germline V gene. The CDR3 is 20 residues long. CDR3 in DNA: TGTGCCAGCTCACCACGCGGAGGGACAGCTGCAAGCTCCTATAATTCACCCCTCCACTTT. As protein: CASSPRGGTAASSYNSPLHF.

The chain recombines TRBV27 with TRBJ2-5, with TRBD2 matching over 8 bases. Germline CDR1 MNHEY, CDR2 SMNVEV (reference sequence). J was trimmed by 2 bases and V by 6 bases; bases with no gene match: 5. The CDR3 spans 14 residues. The CDR3 here is CASSRGLGQETQYF. In DNA form, the CDR3 reads TGTGCCAGCAGCCGGGGACTAGGACAAGAGACCCAGTACTTC.

The gene calls are TRBV2 and TRBJ2-3; D is perhaps TRBD1 (5 bases). The V end lost 2 bases, the J end lost 2 bases, and 8 bases lay between the germline ends. Germline V gene lookup returns CDR1 SNHLY and CDR2 FYNNEI. The CDR3 loop spans 14 amino acids. CDR3 loop: CASSEYRNTDTQYF. The CDR3 coding sequence is TGTGCCAGCAGTGAATACAGGAACACAGATACGCAGTATTTT.